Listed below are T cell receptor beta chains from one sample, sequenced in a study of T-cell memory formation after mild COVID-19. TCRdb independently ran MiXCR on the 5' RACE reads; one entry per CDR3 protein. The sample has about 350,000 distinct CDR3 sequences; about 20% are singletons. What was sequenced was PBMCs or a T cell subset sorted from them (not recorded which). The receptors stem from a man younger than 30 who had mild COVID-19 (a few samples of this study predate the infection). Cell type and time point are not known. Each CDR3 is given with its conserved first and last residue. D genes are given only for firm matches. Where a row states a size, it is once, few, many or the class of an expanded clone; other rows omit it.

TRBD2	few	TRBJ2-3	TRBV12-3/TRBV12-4	CASSSGAGGLTDTQYF	TGTGCCAGCAGTTCCGGAGCGGGGGGGCTTACAGATACGCAGTATTTT
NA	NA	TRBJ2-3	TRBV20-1	CSARSSGSTDTQYF	TGCAGTGCTAGATCCAGCGGTAGCACAGATACGCAGTATTTT
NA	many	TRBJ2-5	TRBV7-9	CASSLGAGSGETQYF	TGTGCCAGCAGTTTGGGGGCAGGGTCCGGAGAGACCCAGTACTTC
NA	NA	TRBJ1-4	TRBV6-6	CASSYSRLNEKLFF	TGTGCCAGCAGTTATAGCAGGCTTAATGAAAAACTGTTTTTT
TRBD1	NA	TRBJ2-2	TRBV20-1	CSTYRGNTGELFF	TGCAGTACGTACAGGGGGAACACCGGGGAGCTGTTTTTT
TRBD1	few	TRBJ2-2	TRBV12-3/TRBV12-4	CASSSGQGDGELFF	TGTGCCAGCAGTTCAGGACAGGGCGACGGGGAGCTGTTTTTT
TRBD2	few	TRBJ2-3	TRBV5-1	CASSPRGGPGASTDTQYF	TGCGCCAGCAGCCCCCGGGGGGGGCCTGGAGCGAGCACAGATACGCAGTATTTT
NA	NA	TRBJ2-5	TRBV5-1	CASSAGPGETQYF	TGCGCCAGCAGCGCAGGCCCGGGAGAGACCCAGTACTTC
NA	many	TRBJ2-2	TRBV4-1	CASSSTGIPGELFF	TGCGCCAGCAGCTCTACAGGGATTCCCGGGGAGCTGTTTTTT
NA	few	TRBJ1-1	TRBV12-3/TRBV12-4	CASSWLGGVPTEAFF	TGTGCCAGCAGTTGGTTGGGGGGGGTCCCCACTGAAGCTTTCTTT
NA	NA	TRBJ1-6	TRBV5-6	CASSLRGDYNSPLHF	TGTGCCAGCAGCCTCCGGGGGGACTATAATTCACCCCTCCACTTT
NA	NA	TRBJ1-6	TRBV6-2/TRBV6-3	CASTLGNSPLHF	TGTGCCAGCACACTCGGAAATTCACCCCTCCACTTT
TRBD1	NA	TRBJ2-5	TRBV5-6	CASSSTGGGETQYF	TGTGCCAGCAGCTCGACAGGGGGGGGAGAGACCCAGTACTTC
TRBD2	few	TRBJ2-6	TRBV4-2	CASSLSGGVLTF	TGTGCCAGCAGTCTATCGGGGGGCGTCCTGACTTTC
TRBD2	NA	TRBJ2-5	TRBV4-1	CASSHTSGGEETQYF	TGCGCCAGCAGCCACACTAGCGGGGGGGAAGAGACCCAGTACTTC
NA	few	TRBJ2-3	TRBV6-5	CASRRGGDTQYF	TGTGCCAGCAGACGAGGGGGAGATACGCAGTATTTT
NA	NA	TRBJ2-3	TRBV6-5	CASQGRGTDTQYF	TGTGCCAGCCAAGGGCGGGGCACAGATACGCAGTATTTT
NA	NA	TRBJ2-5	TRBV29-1	CSVEDPYQETQYF	TGCAGCGTTGAAGACCCGTACCAAGAGACCCAGTACTTC
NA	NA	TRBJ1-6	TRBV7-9	CASSLARWNSPLHF	TGTGCCAGCAGCTTAGCCAGATGGAATTCACCCCTCCACTTT
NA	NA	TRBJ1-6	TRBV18	CASSPLTGTYNSPLHF	TGTGCCAGCTCACCACTCACAGGGACCTATAATTCACCCCTCCACTTT
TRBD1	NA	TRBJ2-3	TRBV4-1	CASSTTGGTDTQYF	TGCGCCAGCAGCACCACAGGGGGAACAGATACGCAGTATTTT
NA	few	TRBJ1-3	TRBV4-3	CASSQDLPSGNTIYF	TGCGCCAGCAGCCAAGATCTCCCATCTGGAAACACCATATATTTT
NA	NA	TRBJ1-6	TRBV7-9	CASSWGDSPLHF	TGTGCCAGCAGCTGGGGGGATTCACCCCTCCACTTT
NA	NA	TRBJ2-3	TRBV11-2	CASSPTSSTDTQYF	TGTGCCAGCAGCCCTACTAGCTCCACAGATACGCAGTATTTT
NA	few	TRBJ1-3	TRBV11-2	CASSLGPVDTIYF	TGTGCCAGCAGCTTAGGCCCCGTCGACACCATATATTTT
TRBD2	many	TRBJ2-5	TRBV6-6	CASRRGGQETQYF	TGTGCCAGTCGGCGGGGGGGGCAAGAGACCCAGTACTTC
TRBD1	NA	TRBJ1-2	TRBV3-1	CASSQVTGSYNYGYTF	TGTGCCAGCAGCCAAGTGACAGGGTCCTATAACTATGGCTACACCTTC
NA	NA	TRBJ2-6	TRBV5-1	CASGYSEGANVLTF	TGCGCCAGCGGGTATTCTGAGGGGGCCAACGTCCTGACTTTC
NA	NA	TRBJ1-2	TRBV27	CASSLTRTNYGYTF	TGTGCCAGCAGCTTGACCCGGACAAACTATGGCTACACCTTC
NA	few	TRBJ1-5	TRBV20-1	CSARPDSNQPQHF	TGCAGTGCTAGACCAGATAGCAATCAGCCCCAGCATTTT
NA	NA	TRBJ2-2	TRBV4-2	CASSQVSQRGTGELFF	TGTGCCAGCAGCCAAGTTAGCCAGAGAGGAACCGGGGAGCTGTTTTTT
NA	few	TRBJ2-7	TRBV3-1	CASSPLGEIYEQYF	TGTGCCAGCAGCCCCCTGGGGGAGATCTACGAGCAGTACTTC